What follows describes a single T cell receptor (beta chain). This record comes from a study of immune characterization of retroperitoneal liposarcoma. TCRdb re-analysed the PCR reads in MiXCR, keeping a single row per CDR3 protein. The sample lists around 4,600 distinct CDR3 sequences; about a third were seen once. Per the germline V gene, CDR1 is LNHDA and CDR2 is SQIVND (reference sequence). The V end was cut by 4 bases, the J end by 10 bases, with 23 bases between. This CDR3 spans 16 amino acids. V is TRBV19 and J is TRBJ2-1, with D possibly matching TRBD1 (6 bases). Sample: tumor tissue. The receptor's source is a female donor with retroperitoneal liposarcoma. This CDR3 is CASSTRTRDIEKEQFF. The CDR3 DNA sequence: TGTGCCAGTAGTACGAGGACCCGGGACATCGAGAAGGAGCAGTTCTTC.